This T cell receptor (beta chain) was found in a study of blood T cell repertoires in COVID-19 (dated by TCRdb to about 2020). A note on the overall study: The collaborator samples originated in the United States, Italy and Spain and spanned the acute and convalescent phases of COVID-19. The prospective study material was composed of cDNA or gDNA derived from T cells, B-cell-depleted T cells, or PBMCs. Deeply sampled blood TCRbeta repertoires from subjects exposed to, actively infected with, or recovered from COVID-19 were included in the dataset. The repertoires were released in a freely available public database meant as a resource for research on the immune response to SARS-CoV-2. Samples came from the ongoing ImmuneRACE study (first 160 participants) plus 1,254 subjects from 6 global collaborators. A de-identified subject ID, COVID-19 status, age in years and sex were almost always included in the sample metadata. Where available, HLA class I and class II types were obtained from metadata supplied by the sample provider rather than from assay-based typing. What the research found in general, with its limitations: The amount of clinical and demographic metadata varied by source and participant and was provided uncurated.

The immunoSEQ Assay, a bias-controlled multiplex PCR, was used to amplify TCRbeta CDR3 regions from genomic DNA. In the authors' own workflow: Nucleated cell counts per sample were estimated from amplification of reference gene primers within the assay. To quantify the absolute abundance of each unique TCRbeta CDR3 rearrangement, sequence reads were collapsed and filtered. For each sample, productive Simpson clonality was calculated as the square root of Simpson's diversity index across productive rearrangements. The clones in this table, taken by TCRdb from immuneACCESS, are in-frame only. Not every clone is retained; where verified, under half of the shortfall comes from an unresolved V gene, and the cause of the rest is unknown. V and J calls and clone size follow that table, whereas D and trimming were derived from the DNA. Within this sample are about 220,000 clones, with 85% of them counted one time only. The leading ten clones occupy 2% to 3% of the sample.

Trimmed from V: 2 bases; trimmed from J: 0 bases; junction bases lacking a gene match: 3. From the cysteine through the phenylalanine, the CDR3 covers 16 amino acids. CDR3 DNA is the only sequence kept; it has 48 bases, read in frame from the first base. CDR1 is given as SEHNR and CDR2 as FQNEAQ, both from the germline V gene (reference sequence). One collaborating source in Seattle enrolled patients during active infection and followed them longitudinally through the course of disease. Whole blood was collected in K2EDTA tubes by collaborating institutions according to the institutions' own protocols. For TCRbeta analysis, collaborators shipped samples in one of three forms: frozen whole blood, isolated PBMCs, or DNA extracted from either of those sample types. Concerning this clone: This receptor's antigen is unknown. No base qualities exist here, and no much larger clone lies one base off it.

The receptor comes from a woman aged 70-85 years with COVID-19, enrolled during active disease. The chain links TRBV7-9 with TRBJ1-5, and 8 junction bases match TRBD1. Sequenced input: peripheral blood. The CDR3 protein: CASSLTGQGSNQPQHF. The DNA reads TGTGCCAGCAGCTTAACCGGACAGGGTAGCAATCAGCCCCAGCATTTT.